Shown below are 9 T cell receptor beta chains from a single sample sequenced in a study of blood T cell repertoires in COVID-19. Repertoires were generated with immunoSEQ multiplex PCR, while TCRdb's copy carries only in-frame clones and drops some. The sample lists about 240,000 clones, 85% to 90% occurring once. The sample consisted of peripheral blood. These receptors were taken from a man aged 55-75 years with acute or convalescent COVID-19.

This clone was detected only a few times. J is TRBJ1-5 and V is TRBV27, with D uncertain. This CDR3 comprises 15 residues. Germline assignment: CDR1 MNHEY and CDR2 SMNVEV (reference sequence). V was cut by 5 bases and J by 5 bases, with 16 bases left in between. CDR3 sequence reads: CASSAEASVYQPQHF. The CDR3 DNA reads as TGTGCCAGCAGTGCAGAGGCTTCCGTTTATCAGCCCCAGCATTTT.

The rearrangement uses TRBV5-1 and TRBJ2-2; the match to TRBD2 covers 11 bases. The trim removed 1 base at V and 7 bases at J, leaving 6 bases unmatched. CDR3 length equals 16 residues. Germline V CDR1 and CDR2: SGHRS, YFSETQ. This CDR3 reads CASSLLAGGYGGELFF. The CDR3 bases are TGCGCCAGCAGCTTGTTAGCGGGAGGGTACGGCGGGGAGCTGTTTTTT.

This chain links TRBV7-9 with TRBJ2-6; TRBD1 is a possible D gene (6 bases). The CDR3 consists of 15 residues. The germline CDR1 and CDR2 sequences are SEHNR and FQNEAQ (reference sequence). V dropped 1 base and J dropped 4 bases, with 8 bases sitting between them. CDR3: CASSLEGTGANVLTF. The CDR3 nucleotides are TGTGCCAGCAGCTTAGAGGGGACAGGGGCCAACGTCCTGACTTTC.

The J gene is TRBJ2-4, the V gene TRBV30, with TRBD1 matching 7 bases. The CDR3 extends over 19 amino acids. Germline values: CDR1 GTSNPN, CDR2 SVGIG (reference sequence). The ends lost 0 bases at V and 0 bases at J; junction bases unmatched: 14. CDR3 coding DNA: TGTGCCTGGAGTGTCTTTTCCAGGACAGGTTATACAGCCAAAAACATTCAGTACTTC. Protein: CAWSVFSRTGYTAKNIQYF.

CDR3 sequence reads: CASSQDRYSGKETQYF. Here the CDR3 DNA reads TGTGCCAGCAGCCAAGATCGCTACAGCGGGAAGGAGACCCAGTACTTC. The chain has TRBV4-2 and TRBJ2-5; 7 bases line up with TRBD2. Unmatched junction bases numbered 9, after V lost 0 bases and J lost 5 bases. The germline CDR1 and CDR2 sequences are LGHNA and YNFKEQ. CDR3 length: 16 residues.

This clone was seen a handful of times. V gene TRBV9 combines with J gene TRBJ1-1; D might be TRBD1 (5 bases). CDR1 and CDR2 (germline): SGDLS, YYNGEE. CDR3 length: 13 residues. With 0 bases removed from V and 11 bases from J, the gap between germline ends came to 14 bases. CDR3 in amino acids: CASSVGTPEGAFF. The CDR3 DNA reads as TGTGCCAGCAGCGTAGGTACCCCGGAGGGGGCTTTCTTT.

This sequence joins TRBV6-5 and TRBJ1-5; D may be TRBD1 (6 bases). Trimming took off 6 bases at V and 11 bases at J, with 20 bases between the two ends. The CDR3 contains 14 residues. Looked up from germline, CDR1 is MNHEY and CDR2 is SVGAGI. This chain's CDR3 is CASRPQGTFDSQHF. CDR3 nucleotides: TGTGCCAGCAGACCTCAGGGGACCTTCGATTCCCAGCATTTT.

The chain employs TRBV28 and TRBJ1-6; tentative D call: TRBD1 (6 bases). The ends were cut back, 10 bases at V and 3 bases at J, with 13 bases in the middle. This CDR3 is 14 amino acids long. Germline V gene data show CDR1 as MDHEN and CDR2 as SYDVKM. CDR3 in amino acids: CAISGAGYNSPLHF. The CDR3 region has the DNA TGTGCCATCTCAGGGGCGGGCTATAATTCACCCCTCCACTTT.

The chain's CDR3 is CASSLPGLPAGTDTQYF. The CDR3 DNA follows: TGCGCCAGCAGCTTACCGGGACTCCCAGCGGGGACAGATACGCAGTATTTT. V and J are TRBV5-1 and TRBJ2-3, with 7 bases identical to TRBD2. Per germline, CDR1 SGHRS and CDR2 YFSETQ. This CDR3 region has 17 residues. The V gene end was trimmed by 2 bases and the J gene end by 3 bases; junction bases not matched to a gene: 12.